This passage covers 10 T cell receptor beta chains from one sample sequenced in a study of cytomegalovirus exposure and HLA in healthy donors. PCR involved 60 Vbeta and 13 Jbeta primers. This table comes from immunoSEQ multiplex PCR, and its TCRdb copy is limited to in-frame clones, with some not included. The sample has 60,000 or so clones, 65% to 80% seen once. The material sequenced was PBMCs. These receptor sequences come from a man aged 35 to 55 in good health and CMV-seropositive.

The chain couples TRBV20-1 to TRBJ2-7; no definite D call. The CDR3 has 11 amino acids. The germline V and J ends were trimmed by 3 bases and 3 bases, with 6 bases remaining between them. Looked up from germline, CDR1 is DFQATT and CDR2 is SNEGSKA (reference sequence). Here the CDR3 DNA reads TGCAGTGCTAGTTCCGTCTACGAGCAGTACTTC. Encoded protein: CSASSVYEQYF.

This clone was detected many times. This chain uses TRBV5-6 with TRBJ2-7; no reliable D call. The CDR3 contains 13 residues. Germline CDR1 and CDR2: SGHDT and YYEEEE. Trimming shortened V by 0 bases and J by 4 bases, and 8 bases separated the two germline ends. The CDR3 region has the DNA TGTGCCAGCAGCTTGGGGAACGGGTACGAGCAGTACTTC. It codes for CASSLGNGYEQYF.

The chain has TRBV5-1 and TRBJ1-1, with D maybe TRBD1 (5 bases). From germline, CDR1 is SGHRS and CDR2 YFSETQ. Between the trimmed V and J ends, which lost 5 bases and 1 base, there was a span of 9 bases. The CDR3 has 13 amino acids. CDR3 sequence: CASRIGENTEAFF. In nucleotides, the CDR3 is TGCGCCAGCAGAATAGGGGAGAACACTGAAGCTTTCTTT.

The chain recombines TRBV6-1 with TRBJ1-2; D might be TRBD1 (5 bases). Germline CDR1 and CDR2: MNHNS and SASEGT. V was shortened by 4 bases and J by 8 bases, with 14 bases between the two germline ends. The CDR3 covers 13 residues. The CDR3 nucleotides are TGTGCCAGCAGTGTCTCCCAGGGTATGGGCTACACCTTC. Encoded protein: CASSVSQGMGYTF.

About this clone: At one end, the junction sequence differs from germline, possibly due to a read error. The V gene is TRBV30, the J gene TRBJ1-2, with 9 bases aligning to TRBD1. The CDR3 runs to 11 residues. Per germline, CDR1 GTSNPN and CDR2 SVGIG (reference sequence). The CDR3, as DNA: TGTGCCTGGAGTGGGAGTACAGGGGGCGGCTTC. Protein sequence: CAWSGSTGGGF.

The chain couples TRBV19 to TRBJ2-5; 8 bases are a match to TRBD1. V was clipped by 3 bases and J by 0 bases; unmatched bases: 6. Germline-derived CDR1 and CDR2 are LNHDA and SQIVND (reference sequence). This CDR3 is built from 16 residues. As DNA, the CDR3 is TGTGCCAGTAGTATGCAGGGGGCGGCAAACCAAGAGACCCAGTACTTC. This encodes CASSMQGAANQETQYF.

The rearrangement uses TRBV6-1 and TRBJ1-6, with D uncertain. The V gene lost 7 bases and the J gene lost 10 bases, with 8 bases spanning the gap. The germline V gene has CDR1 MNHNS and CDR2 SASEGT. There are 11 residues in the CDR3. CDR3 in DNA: TGTGCCAGCACGAGAGAATCACCCCTCCACTTT. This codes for CASTRESPLHF.

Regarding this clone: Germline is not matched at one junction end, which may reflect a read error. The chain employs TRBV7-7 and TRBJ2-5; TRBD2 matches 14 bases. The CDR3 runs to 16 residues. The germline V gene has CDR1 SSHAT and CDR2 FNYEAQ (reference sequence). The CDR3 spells CASSSTSGGDQETQYF. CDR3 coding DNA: TGTGCTAGCAGCTCGACTAGCGGGGGGGATCAAGAGACCCAGTACTTC.

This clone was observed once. Here the CDR3 reads CASTGTGSSYNEKLFF. The CDR3 DNA is TGTGCCAGCACTGGGACAGGGTCGTCTTATAATGAAAAACTGTTTTTT. The chain employs TRBV25-1 and TRBJ1-4; TRBD1 matches at 9 bases. The V and J ends lost 7 bases and 4 bases, in that order; junction bases with no gene match: 10. Germline V CDR1 and CDR2: MGHDK, SYGVNS. The CDR3 has 16 amino acids. Full variable domain (rest looked up from reference TRBV25-1 and TRBJ1-4): EADIYQTPRYLVIGTGKKITLECSQTMGHDKMYWYQQDPGMELHLIHYSYGVNSTEKGDLSSESTVSRIRTEHFPLTLESARPSHTSQYLCASTGTGSSYNEKLFFGSGTQLSVL.

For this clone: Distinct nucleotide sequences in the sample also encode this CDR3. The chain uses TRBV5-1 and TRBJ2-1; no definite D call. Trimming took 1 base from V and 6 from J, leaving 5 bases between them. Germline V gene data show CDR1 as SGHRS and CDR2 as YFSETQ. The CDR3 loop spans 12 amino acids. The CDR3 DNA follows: TGCGCCAGCAGCTTGAACATCAATGAGCAGTTCTTC. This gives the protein CASSLNINEQFF.